This passage covers 27 T cell receptor beta chains from one sample sequenced in a study of OX40 agonist ivuxolimab in advanced cancers. TCRdb keeps only in-frame clones here, not all; method: immunoSEQ multiplex PCR. The sample lists about 69,000 clones; around 89% were seen once. Sequenced material: CD4+ or CD8+ T cells sorted from blood, taken in a trial of the OX40 agonist ivuxolimab. These receptor sequences come from an adult with an advanced solid tumor such as melanoma, head and neck, liver or kidney cancer.

The J gene is TRBJ2-5, the V gene TRBV28, with 8 bases matching TRBD2. CDR1 is MDHEN, CDR2 SYDVKM, per germline. The CDR3 contains 15 residues. The ends lost 1 base at V and 5 bases at J; junction bases unmatched: 6. In nucleotides, the CDR3 is TGTGCCAGCAGTTTATCCCCGCCGGGGGGGGAGACCCAGTACTTC. It yields the protein CASSLSPPGGETQYF. The full variable domain, completed using reference TRBV28 and TRBJ2-5, is DVKVTQSSRYLVKRTGEKVFLECVQDMDHENMFWYRQDPGLGLRLIYFSYDVKMKEKGDIPEGYSVSREKKERFSLILESASTNQTSMYLCASSLSPPGGETQYFGPGTRLLVL.

The chain employs TRBV5-4 and TRBJ1-2; D call uncertain. The germline V gene has CDR1 SGHNT and CDR2 YYREEE (reference sequence). The CDR3 covers 14 residues. Between the trimmed V and J ends, which lost 1 base and 2 bases, there was a span of 9 bases. CDR3 sequence (DNA): TGTGCCAGCAGCTTGTTCGCACGAAACTATGGCTACACCTTC. This translates into CASSLFARNYGYTF.

Comment on this clone: One junction end does not reproduce the germline sequence, and a read error may be involved. V usage is TRBV7-2 and J usage is TRBJ2-7, with unresolved D. The germline CDR1 and CDR2 sequences are SGHTA and FQGNSA. This CDR3 has 14 amino acids. The CDR3 DNA reads TGTGCCAGCAGCCTGACCTCGACCTCCTCCGAGCAGTACTTC. It is translated as CASSLTSTSSEQYF.

The chain employs TRBV7-8 and TRBJ2-3; D ambiguous. Germline CDR1 and CDR2: SGHVS and FQNEAQ. The CDR3 runs 14 residues. Trimming left V 7 bases short and J 5 bases short, with 16 bases between. CDR3 nucleotide sequence: TGTGCCAGCACCCGAGCGACCCACGGAGATACGCAGTATTTT. It codes for CASTRATHGDTQYF.

The rearrangement joins TRBV6-1 to TRBJ2-2; D could derive from TRBD1 or TRBD2 (5 bases each). CDR3 length: 15 amino acids. Between the trimmed V and J ends, which lost 6 bases and 1 base, there was a span of 12 bases. The germline V gene has CDR1 MNHNS and CDR2 SASEGT. CDR3 nucleotide sequence: TGTGCCAGCAGGCCCCGAGGGGTGAACACCGGGGAGCTGTTTTTT. Its translation is CASRPRGVNTGELFF.

This clone has a handful of counts. The DNA of the CDR3 is TGTGCCGGAGGACGGACAGGTGACCGCCAGGGCTACACCTTC. Translating it yields CAGGRTGDRQGYTF. The rearrangement links TRBV19 to TRBJ1-2; TRBD1 aligns across 7 bases. V trimming: 11 bases; J trimming: 8 bases; junction bases outside the gene matches: 17. CDR3 length equals 14 residues. Per the germline V gene, CDR1 is LNHDA and CDR2 is SQIVND (reference sequence).

The chain uses TRBV19 and TRBJ2-6; 8 bases align to TRBD1. This CDR3 spans 18 amino acids. Germline CDR1 is LNHDA and CDR2 is SQIVND (reference sequence). The V gene end was trimmed by 2 bases and the J gene end by 0 bases; junction bases not matched to a gene: 6. The CDR3 reads CASSIPDRGSSGANVLTF. CDR3 sequence (DNA): TGTGCCAGTAGTATACCCGACAGGGGAAGCTCTGGGGCCAACGTCCTGACTTTC.

The chain employs TRBV11-2 and TRBJ2-1; TRBD2 might be the D (5 bases). Germline CDR1 SGHAT, CDR2 FQNNGV. V was cut by 4 bases and J by 4 bases, with 17 bases left in between. The CDR3 totals 16 residues. In DNA form, the CDR3 reads TGTGCCAGCAGCTCGTCTGGCCTAGCCATTTACAATGAGCAGTTCTTC. It translates to CASSSSGLAIYNEQFF.

The J gene is TRBJ1-3, the V gene TRBV19, with a weak D call TRBD1 (5 bases). CDR3 length: 15 amino acids. The V gene lost 3 bases and the J gene lost 0 bases, with 9 bases spanning the gap. Germline V gene sequence: CDR1 LNHDA, CDR2 SQIVND (reference sequence). The CDR3 sequence: CASSMGRISGNTIYF. The CDR3 nucleotides read TGTGCCAGTAGTATGGGACGTATCTCTGGAAACACCATATATTTT.

A few counts support this clone. The chain joins TRBV2 to TRBJ2-3, with D possibly called TRBD1 or TRBD2 (6 bases each). Trimming took off 5 bases at V and 3 bases at J, with 15 bases between the two ends. From germline, CDR1 is SNHLY and CDR2 FYNNEI. The CDR3 spans 15 residues. CDR3 DNA: TGTGCCAGCAGTCGGCAGGGGAGCGGGACAGATACGCAGTATTTT. This sequence encodes CASSRQGSGTDTQYF.

This clone was seen a single time. This rearrangement joins TRBV7-6 to TRBJ2-5; D not resolved. Germline CDR1 reads SGHVS; CDR2 reads FNYEAQ. The CDR3 has 12 amino acids. V dropped 3 bases and J dropped 5 bases, with 7 bases sitting between them. The CDR3 sequence is CASSLIRETQYF. In nucleotides, the CDR3 is TGTGCCAGCAGCTTGATACGGGAGACCCAGTACTTC.

The chain uses TRBV7-3 and TRBJ2-7, with D perhaps TRBD1 or TRBD2 (5 bases each). This CDR3 comprises 13 residues. V lost 5 bases to trimming and J lost 2 bases, with 10 bases between them. CDR1 is SGHTA, CDR2 FQGTGA, per germline. CDR3 amino acids: CASSPGRTYEQYF. CDR3 sequence (DNA): TGTGCCAGCAGCCCGGGGCGTACCTACGAGCAGTACTTC. Complete variable domain (other parts from reference TRBV7-3 and TRBJ2-7): GAGVSQTPSNKVTEKGKYVELRCDPISGHTALYWYRQSLGQGPEFLIYFQGTGAADDSGLPNDRFFAVRPEGSVSTLKIQRTERGDSAVYLCASSPGRTYEQYFGPGTRLTVT.

This chain links TRBV6-1 with TRBJ2-7, with D maybe TRBD2 (5 bases). This CDR3 is 17 amino acids long. V lost 0 bases and J 2 bases, leaving 17 bases between the germline ends. From germline, CDR1 is MNHNS and CDR2 SASEGT. DNA for the CDR3: TGTGCCAGCAGTGAAGCGCTTGGCGGGTCGTTCCCCTACGAGCAGTACTTC. It specifies CASSEALGGSFPYEQYF.

Concerning this clone: It differs at one base from a far larger clone, so likely a read error. CDR3 nucleotides: TGTGCCAGCAGGGGGATGGAGACCCAGTACTTC. Its protein product is CASRGMETQYF. The chain employs TRBV5-4 and TRBJ2-5; the D is unclear. Trimming took off 5 bases at V and 5 bases at J, with 7 bases between the two ends. Per the germline V gene, CDR1 is SGHNT and CDR2 is YYREEE (reference sequence). CDR3 size: 11 residues.

V and J are TRBV4-1 and TRBJ1-1; unclear D gene. Between the trimmed V and J ends, which lost 1 base and 3 bases, there was a span of 15 bases. The CDR3 totals 16 residues. The germline V gene encodes CDR1 MGHRA and CDR2 YSYEKL. CDR3: CASSQATTLSDTEAFF. The CDR3 DNA sequence: TGCGCCAGCAGCCAAGCGACGACCCTGAGTGACACTGAAGCTTTCTTT.

The chain joins TRBV4-1 to TRBJ1-2; no clear D. The germline gives CDR1 MGHRA, CDR2 YSYEKL. Trimming shortened V by 0 bases and J by 5 bases, and 13 bases separated the two germline ends. This CDR3 comprises 15 residues. DNA of the CDR3: TGCGCCAGCAGCCAAGATCGGGCCCGACATTATGGCTACACCTTC. It codes for CASSQDRARHYGYTF.

This clone was seen a handful of times. The genes are TRBV27 and TRBJ1-2; D call uncertain. V was clipped by 6 bases and J by 8 bases, with 16 bases between them. The CDR3 has 13 residues. The germline V gene encodes CDR1 MNHEY and CDR2 SMNVEV (reference sequence). For the CDR3, the DNA is TGTGCCAGCAGGCCTACGGCCGGGAGAGGCTACACCTTC. It codes for CASRPTAGRGYTF.

This rearrangement joins TRBV20-1 to TRBJ2-7; D is undetermined. Germline V gives CDR1 DFQATT, CDR2 SNEGSKA (reference sequence). The CDR3 loop spans 11 amino acids. Trimming shortened V by 6 bases and J by 4 bases, and 10 bases separated the two germline ends. The CDR3 here is CSAPRDYEQYF. Here the CDR3 DNA reads TGCAGTGCCCCTCGTGATTACGAGCAGTACTTC.

The V call is TRBV4-2, the J call TRBJ2-3; D possibly matches TRBD1 or TRBD2 (6 bases each). The germline CDR1 and CDR2 sequences are LGHNA and YNFKEQ. CDR3 length: 15 amino acids. Trimming removed 1 base from V and 4 bases from J, with 12 bases in between. The chain's CDR3 is CASSQAWGAADTQYF. The CDR3 nucleotides read TGTGCCAGCAGCCAAGCTTGGGGGGCCGCAGATACGCAGTATTTT.

This chain links TRBV19 with TRBJ2-2, with D perhaps being TRBD1 or TRBD2 (6 bases each). Trimming took off 3 bases at V and 0 bases at J, with 11 bases between the two ends. Germline assignment: CDR1 LNHDA and CDR2 SQIVND (reference sequence). The CDR3 sequence is 16 residues long. The chain's CDR3 is CASSIWGAANTGELFF. The CDR3 coding sequence is TGTGCCAGTAGTATTTGGGGGGCAGCGAACACCGGGGAGCTGTTTTTT.

The J gene is TRBJ2-7, the V gene TRBV14; weak D call: TRBD1 (6 bases). CDR3 size: 13 residues. CDR1 and CDR2 (germline): SGHDN, FVKESK. Trimming shortened V by 4 bases and J by 6 bases, and 13 bases separated the two germline ends. The CDR3 nucleotides read TGTGCCAGCAGCCGTTCTCAGGGGACCGAGCAGTACTTC. As protein: CASSRSQGTEQYF.

The rearrangement links TRBV7-9 to TRBJ2-7; possibly TRBD2 for D (7 bases). The V and J ends lost 5 bases and 2 bases respectively, with 13 bases between them. Per germline, CDR1 SEHNR and CDR2 FQNEAQ (reference sequence). There are 14 residues in the CDR3. DNA of the CDR3: TGTGCCAGCAGCGGAGGGGGAGGGACCTACGAGCAGTACTTC. It is translated as CASSGGGGTYEQYF.

V is TRBV5-1 and J is TRBJ2-3; a possible D gene is TRBD2 (7 bases). The CDR3 runs 14 residues. Germline V gene lookup returns CDR1 SGHRS and CDR2 YFSETQ. The V end lost 6 bases, the J end lost 2 bases, and 13 bases lay between the germline ends. The CDR3 nucleotides are TGCGCCAGCAAGAAGGGGGACTACACAGATACGCAGTATTTT. Protein product: CASKKGDYTDTQYF.

This sequence joins TRBV2 and TRBJ2-1, with 8 bases fitting TRBD2. The CDR3 sequence is 16 residues long. The ends lost 4 bases at V and 4 bases at J; junction bases unmatched: 9. Looked up from germline, CDR1 is SNHLY and CDR2 is FYNNEI. The CDR3 DNA reads TGTGCCAGCAGTGCCTTTAGGGCGGGGGGATACAATGAGCAGTTCTTC. This translates into CASSAFRAGGYNEQFF. Looking up the rest from reference TRBV2 and TRBJ2-1 gives the full variable domain: EPEVTQTPSHQVTQMGQEVILRCVPISNHLYFYWYRQILGQKVEFLVSFYNNEISEKSEIFDDQFSVERPDGSNFTLKIRSTKLEDSAMYFCASSAFRAGGYNEQFFGPGTRLTVL.

The chain uses TRBV7-2 and TRBJ2-5, with TRBD2 matching 10 bases. From germline, CDR1 is SGHTA and CDR2 FQGNSA. The CDR3 extends over 16 amino acids. Germline trimming cut 5 bases from V and 2 bases from J; bases unmatched to any gene: 8. The CDR3 region has the DNA TGTGCCAGCAGCCCTGATTGGACTAGCGGACAAGAGACCCAGTACTTC. It yields the protein CASSPDWTSGQETQYF.

This chain connects TRBV5-1 to TRBJ1-1; TRBD1 matches 8 bases. Germline CDR1 reads SGHRS; CDR2 reads YFSETQ. CDR3 size: 15 residues. V lost 4 bases, J lost 5 bases, and 10 bases stayed unmatched. The CDR3 DNA reads as TGCGCCAGCAGCATTACTGACAGGGGAGGTACTGAAGCTTTCTTT. It translates to CASSITDRGGTEAFF.

This clone occurred once. The chain recombines TRBV4-3 with TRBJ2-7, with TRBD2 matching over 10 bases. V lost 2 bases, J lost 0 bases, and 10 bases stayed unmatched. Germline V gene data show CDR1 as LGHNA and CDR2 as YSLEER. CDR3 size: 18 residues. The DNA for the CDR3 is TGCGCCAGCAGCCAACGGGCGCTAGCGGGGGTCGGCTCCTACGAGCAGTACTTC. Its translation is CASSQRALAGVGSYEQYF.